This T cell receptor beta chain was captured by sequencing in a study of blood T cell repertoires in COVID-19. For the study at large: COVID-19 samples collected from the United States, Italy and Spain covered acute and convalescent phases. Sources were T cells, B-cell-depleted T cells, or PBMCs; the material itself was cDNA or gDNA.

What the recovered Cohort 3 donors had was two negative PCRs, clearance, or symptom resolution. The method was immunoSEQ multiplex PCR; TCRdb's version includes in-frame clones alone and lacks a portion of them. The sample lists about 170,000 clones, 70% to 90% seen once, with about 0.8% in the top ten. The receptor was derived from a young woman who had recovered from COVID-19. Sequenced material: PBMCs or T cells enriched from blood (not recorded which).

CDR3 coding DNA: TGTGCCAGTAGTAGCCCCGGGACTAGCGGGAACTACGAGCAGTACTTC. Translated, it gives CASSSPGTSGNYEQYF. The rearrangement joins TRBV19 to TRBJ2-7; 13 bases map to TRBD2. In germline, CDR1 is LNHDA, CDR2 SQIVND (reference sequence). The CDR3 sequence is 16 residues long. Trimming at V came to 4 bases and at J to 3 bases, leaving 6 bases not matched to a gene.